The 10 T cell receptor beta chains reported below all come from one sample, sequenced in a study of blood T cell repertoires in COVID-19. Some clones are missing from TCRdb's copy, which holds only in-frame ones; the method was immunoSEQ multiplex PCR. The repertoire holds 200,000 or so clones, with 80% to 90% as singletons. The sample comprised peripheral blood. The receptor set was obtained from an elderly woman with COVID-19, enrolled during active disease.

This clone has only one observation. The genes are TRBV6-1 and TRBJ1-5; the D gene is possibly TRBD1 (5 bases). Per germline, CDR1 MNHNS and CDR2 SASEGT. There are 13 residues in the CDR3. V lost 1 base to trimming and J lost 13 bases, with 14 bases between them. In DNA, the CDR3 is TGTGCCAGCAGTGAAGTGGCCGGGACTTATCAGCATTTT. Its translation is CASSEVAGTYQHF.

The chain employs TRBV7-6 and TRBJ2-7, with D possibly being TRBD1 (6 bases). Trimming stripped 2 bases from V and 0 bases from J, with 11 bases between. CDR3 size: 15 residues. CDR1 SGHVS and CDR2 FNYEAQ come from the germline V gene. The CDR3 loop reads CASSLTPGASYEQYF. In DNA, the CDR3 is TGTGCCAGCAGCTTAACGCCAGGGGCCTCCTACGAGCAGTACTTC.

J is TRBJ2-2 and V is TRBV20-1; D remains unclear. Trimming left V 3 bases short and J 0 bases short, with 17 bases between. Germline V gives CDR1 DFQATT, CDR2 SNEGSKA (reference sequence). The CDR3 extends over 17 amino acids. CDR3 sequence reads: CSASWAGGDTNTGELFF. The CDR3 DNA sequence: TGCAGTGCTAGTTGGGCAGGTGGTGACACGAACACCGGGGAGCTGTTTTTT.

V and J are TRBV7-9 and TRBJ2-5; D is uncertain. Deletions cut 2 bases from V and 7 bases from J, with 11 bases between. Per the germline V gene, CDR1 is SEHNR and CDR2 is FQNEAQ (reference sequence). This CDR3 has 13 amino acids. The CDR3 here is CASSLSQTGTQYF. As DNA, the CDR3 is TGTGCCAGCAGCTTAAGCCAGACGGGGACCCAGTACTTC.

The V and J genes are TRBV11-2 and TRBJ2-1; the D gene is possibly TRBD2 (7 bases). This CDR3 has 18 amino acids. Per germline, CDR1 SGHAT and CDR2 FQNNGV. With 5 bases removed from V and 0 bases from J, the gap between germline ends came to 20 bases. Here the CDR3 reads CASSGEGGPSTSYNEQFF. The DNA for the CDR3 is TGTGCCAGCAGCGGGGAGGGGGGGCCCTCCACCTCCTACAATGAGCAGTTCTTC.

This chain joins TRBV2 and TRBJ1-1; D may be TRBD1 (5 bases). CDR1 is SNHLY and CDR2 is FYNNEI in the germline V gene. Trimming left V 8 bases short and J 0 bases short, with 10 bases between. The CDR3 spans 13 residues. CDR3 sequence (DNA): TGTGCCAGCCGACAGAACATGAACACTGAAGCTTTCTTT. The encoded protein is CASRQNMNTEAFF. The whole variable domain, filled in from reference TRBV2 and TRBJ1-1, reads EPEVTQTPSHQVTQMGQEVILRCVPISNHLYFYWYRQILGQKVEFLVSFYNNEISEKSEIFDDQFSVERPDGSNFTLKIRSTKLEDSAMYFCASRQNMNTEAFFGQGTRLTVV.

The rearrangement links TRBV21-1 to TRBJ2-5; the table calls TRBD1, which could not be checked here. TRBV21-1 is a documented pseudogene. The CDR3 has 9 residues. DNA of the CDR3: TGTGCCAGCAGCAAAGGGGCCTACTTC. This translates into CASSKGAYF.

This clone was recorded a few times. This sequence joins TRBV27 and TRBJ2-1; TRBD2 aligns across 11 bases. J was trimmed by 1 base and V by 7 bases; bases with no gene match: 15. The CDR3 has 19 residues. Germline V gives CDR1 MNHEY, CDR2 SMNVEV (reference sequence). The CDR3 DNA follows: TGTGCCAGCACCTTTAGGGTAGCGGGGGGGCCTTCGTCCTACAATGAGCAGTTCTTC. This sequence encodes CASTFRVAGGPSSYNEQFF.

V usage is TRBV2 and J usage is TRBJ2-7, with D perhaps TRBD1 (5 bases). Trimming pared 1 base from V and 0 bases from J, leaving 10 bases between. The CDR3 length is 15 residues. CDR1 and CDR2 (germline): SNHLY, FYNNEI. DNA for the CDR3: TGTGCCAGCAGTGAAGGGCAGGGTGGCTCCTACGAGCAGTACTTC. It is translated as CASSEGQGGSYEQYF.

The CDR3 bases are TGTGCCAGCAGTGCACAGGGAGTGAGCTACACCTTC. This gives the protein CASSAQGVSYTF. This sequence joins TRBV25-1 and TRBJ1-2, with D possibly TRBD1 on 6 matching bases. The germline gives CDR1 MGHDK, CDR2 SYGVNS. The CDR3 totals 12 residues. V was cut by 4 bases and J by 9 bases, with 12 bases left in between.